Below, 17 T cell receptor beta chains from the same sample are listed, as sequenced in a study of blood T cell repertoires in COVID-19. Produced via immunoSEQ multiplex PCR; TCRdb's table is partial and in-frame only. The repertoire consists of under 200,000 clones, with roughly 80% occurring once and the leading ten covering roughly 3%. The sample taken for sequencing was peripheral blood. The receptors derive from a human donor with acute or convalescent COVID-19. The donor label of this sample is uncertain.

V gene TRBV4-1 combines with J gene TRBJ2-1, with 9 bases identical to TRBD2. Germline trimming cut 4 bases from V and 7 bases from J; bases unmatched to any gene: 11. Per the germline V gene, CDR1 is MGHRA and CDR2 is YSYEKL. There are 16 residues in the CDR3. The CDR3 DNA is TGCGCCAGCAGCCCGGAGACTAGCGGAGGGAGGAATGAGCAGTTCTTC. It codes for CASSPETSGGRNEQFF.

The CDR3 sequence: CASSGDRGLGYTF. CDR3 nucleotide sequence: TGTGCCAGCAGCGGGGACAGGGGGCTTGGCTACACCTTC. The chain uses TRBV7-8 and TRBJ1-2, with 12 bases identical to TRBD1. J lost 7 bases, V lost 5 bases, and 2 bases had no gene match. This CDR3 contains 13 residues. Germline CDR1 SGHVS, CDR2 FQNEAQ.

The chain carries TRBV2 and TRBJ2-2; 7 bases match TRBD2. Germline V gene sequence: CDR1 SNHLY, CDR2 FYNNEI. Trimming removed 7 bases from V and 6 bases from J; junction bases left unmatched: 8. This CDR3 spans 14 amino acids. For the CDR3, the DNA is TGTGCCAGCATCGAGATTAGCGGGTCCGGGGAGCTGTTTTTT. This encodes CASIEISGSGELFF.

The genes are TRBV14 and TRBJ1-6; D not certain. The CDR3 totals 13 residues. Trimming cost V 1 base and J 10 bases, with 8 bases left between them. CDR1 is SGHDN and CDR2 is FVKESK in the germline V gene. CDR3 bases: TGTGCCAGCAGCCAAGTAGCGAACTCACCCCTCCACTTT. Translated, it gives CASSQVANSPLHF.

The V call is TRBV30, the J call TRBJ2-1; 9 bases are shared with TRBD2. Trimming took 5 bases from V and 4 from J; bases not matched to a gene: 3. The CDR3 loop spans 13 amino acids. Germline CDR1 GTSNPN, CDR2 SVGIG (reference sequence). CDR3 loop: CAWGGLAYNEQFF. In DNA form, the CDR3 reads TGTGCCTGGGGGGGACTAGCATACAATGAGCAGTTCTTC.

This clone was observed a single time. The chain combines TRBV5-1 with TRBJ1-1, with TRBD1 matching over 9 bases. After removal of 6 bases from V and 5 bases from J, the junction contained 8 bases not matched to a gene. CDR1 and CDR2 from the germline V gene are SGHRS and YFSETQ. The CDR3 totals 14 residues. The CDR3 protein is CASTPGQGYTEAFF. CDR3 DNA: TGCGCCAGCACCCCGGGACAGGGCTATACTGAAGCTTTCTTT.

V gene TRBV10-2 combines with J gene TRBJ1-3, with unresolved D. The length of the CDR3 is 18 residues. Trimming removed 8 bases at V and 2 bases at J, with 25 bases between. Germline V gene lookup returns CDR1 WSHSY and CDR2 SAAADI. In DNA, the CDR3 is TGCGCCAGCTCTTGGTCGGGTATTATTGGTGGCCCTGGAAACACCATATATTTT. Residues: CASSWSGIIGGPGNTIYF.

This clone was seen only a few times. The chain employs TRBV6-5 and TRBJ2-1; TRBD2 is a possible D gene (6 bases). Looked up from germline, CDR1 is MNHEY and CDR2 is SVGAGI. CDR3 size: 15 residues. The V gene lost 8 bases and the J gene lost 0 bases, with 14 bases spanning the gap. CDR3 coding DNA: TGTGCCAGCGACTCAGGGAGGAGCTCCTACAATGAGCAGTTCTTC. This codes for CASDSGRSSYNEQFF.

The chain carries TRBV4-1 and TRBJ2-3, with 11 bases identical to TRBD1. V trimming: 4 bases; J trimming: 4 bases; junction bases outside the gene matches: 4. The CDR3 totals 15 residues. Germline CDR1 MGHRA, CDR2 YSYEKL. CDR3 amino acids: CASSPGTGGPDTQYF. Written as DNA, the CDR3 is TGCGCCAGCAGCCCCGGGACAGGGGGACCAGATACGCAGTATTTT.

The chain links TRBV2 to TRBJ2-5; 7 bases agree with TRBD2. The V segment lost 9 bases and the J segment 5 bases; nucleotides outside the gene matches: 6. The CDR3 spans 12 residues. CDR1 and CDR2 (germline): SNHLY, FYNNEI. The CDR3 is CASWKGGETQYF. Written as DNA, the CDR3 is TGTGCCAGTTGGAAGGGAGGGGAGACCCAGTACTTC.

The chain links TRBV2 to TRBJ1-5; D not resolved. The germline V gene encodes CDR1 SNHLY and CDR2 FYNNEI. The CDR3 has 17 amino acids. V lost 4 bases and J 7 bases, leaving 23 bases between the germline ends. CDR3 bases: TGTGCCAGCAGTGTAAGATTACGCGGGCCCATCCACCAGCCCCAGCATTTT. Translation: CASSVRLRGPIHQPQHF.

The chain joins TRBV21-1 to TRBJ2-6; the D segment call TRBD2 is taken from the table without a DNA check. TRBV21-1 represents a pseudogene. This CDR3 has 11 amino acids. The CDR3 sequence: CAAWGGGVLTF. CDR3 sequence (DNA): TGTGCCGCATGGGGGGGAGGCGTCCTGACTTTC.

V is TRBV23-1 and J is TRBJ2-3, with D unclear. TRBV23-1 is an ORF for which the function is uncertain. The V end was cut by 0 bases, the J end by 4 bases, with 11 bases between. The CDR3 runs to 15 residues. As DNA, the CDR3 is TGCGCCAGCAGTCAATCTGAAATAGCAGCAGATACGCAGTATTTT. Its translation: CASSQSEIAADTQYF.

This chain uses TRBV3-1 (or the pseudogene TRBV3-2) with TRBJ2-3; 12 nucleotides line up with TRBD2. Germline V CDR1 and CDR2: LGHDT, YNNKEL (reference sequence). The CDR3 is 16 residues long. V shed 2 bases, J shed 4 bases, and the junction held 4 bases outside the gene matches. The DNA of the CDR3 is TGTGCCAGCAGCCAAATGACTAGCGGGAGCGCAGATACGCAGTATTTT. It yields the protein CASSQMTSGSADTQYF.

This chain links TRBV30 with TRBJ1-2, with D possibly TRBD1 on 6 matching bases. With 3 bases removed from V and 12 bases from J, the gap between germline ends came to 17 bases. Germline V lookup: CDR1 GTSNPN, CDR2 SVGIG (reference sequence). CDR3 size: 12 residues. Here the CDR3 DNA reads TGTGCCTGGAGCTTCCGGGACATACGACACACCTTC. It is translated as CAWSFRDIRHTF. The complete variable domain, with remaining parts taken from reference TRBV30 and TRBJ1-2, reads SQTIHQWPATLVQPVGSPLSLECTVEGTSNPNLYWYRQAAGRGLQLLFYSVGIGQISSEVPQNLSASRPQDRQFILSSKKLLLSDSGFYLCAWSFRDIRHTFGSGTRLTVV.

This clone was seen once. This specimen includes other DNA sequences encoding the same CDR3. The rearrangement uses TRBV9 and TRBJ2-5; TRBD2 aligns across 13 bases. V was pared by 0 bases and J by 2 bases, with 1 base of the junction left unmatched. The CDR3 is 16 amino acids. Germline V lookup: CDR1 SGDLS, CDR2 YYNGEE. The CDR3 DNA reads TGTGCCAGCAGCGTAGCGACTAGCGGGGGGCAAGAGACCCAGTACTTC. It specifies CASSVATSGGQETQYF.

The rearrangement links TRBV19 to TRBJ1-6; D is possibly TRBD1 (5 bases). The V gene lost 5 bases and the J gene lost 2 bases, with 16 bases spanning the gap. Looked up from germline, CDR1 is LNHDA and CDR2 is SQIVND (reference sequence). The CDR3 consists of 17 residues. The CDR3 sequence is CASSPTLGGTYNSPLHF. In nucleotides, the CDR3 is TGTGCCAGTAGTCCAACCCTCGGGGGTACCTATAATTCACCCCTCCACTTT.